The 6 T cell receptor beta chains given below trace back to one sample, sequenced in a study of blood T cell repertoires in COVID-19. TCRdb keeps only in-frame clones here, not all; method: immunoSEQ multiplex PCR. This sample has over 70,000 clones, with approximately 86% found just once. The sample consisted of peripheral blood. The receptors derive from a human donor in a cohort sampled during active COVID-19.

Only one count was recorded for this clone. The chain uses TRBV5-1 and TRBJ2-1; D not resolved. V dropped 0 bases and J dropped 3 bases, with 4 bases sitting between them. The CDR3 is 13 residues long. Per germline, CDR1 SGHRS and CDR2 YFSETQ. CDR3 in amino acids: CASSLDSYNEQFF. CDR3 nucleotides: TGCGCCAGCAGCTTGGATAGCTACAATGAGCAGTTCTTC.

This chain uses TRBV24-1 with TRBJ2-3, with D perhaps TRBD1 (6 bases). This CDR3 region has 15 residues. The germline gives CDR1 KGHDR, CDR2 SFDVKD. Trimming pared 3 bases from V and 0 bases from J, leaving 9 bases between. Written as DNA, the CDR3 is TGTGCCACCAGTGATCCAGGGGACAGCACAGATACGCAGTATTTT. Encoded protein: CATSDPGDSTDTQYF.

The CDR3, as DNA: TGCGCCAGCAGCCCGGGACAGGGTTTGGGCAATCAGCCCCAGCATTTT. Translation gives CASSPGQGLGNQPQHF. The chain is built from TRBV5-1 and TRBJ1-5; 9 bases match TRBD1. This CDR3 has 16 residues. The junction had 7 bases not matched to a gene; V was cut back by 4 bases and J by 2 bases. The V gene's germline CDR1 is SGHRS and CDR2 YFSETQ.

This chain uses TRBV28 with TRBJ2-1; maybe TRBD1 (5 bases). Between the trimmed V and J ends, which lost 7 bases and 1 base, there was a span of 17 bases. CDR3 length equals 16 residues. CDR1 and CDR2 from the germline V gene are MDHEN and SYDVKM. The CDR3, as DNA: TGTGCCAGCACCCCCCCTACAGGTCGTTCCTACAATGAGCAGTTCTTC. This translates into CASTPPTGRSYNEQFF. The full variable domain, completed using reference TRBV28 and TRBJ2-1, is DVKVTQSSRYLVKRTGEKVFLECVQDMDHENMFWYRQDPGLGLRLIYFSYDVKMKEKGDIPEGYSVSREKKERFSLILESASTNQTSMYLCASTPPTGRSYNEQFFGPGTRLTVL.

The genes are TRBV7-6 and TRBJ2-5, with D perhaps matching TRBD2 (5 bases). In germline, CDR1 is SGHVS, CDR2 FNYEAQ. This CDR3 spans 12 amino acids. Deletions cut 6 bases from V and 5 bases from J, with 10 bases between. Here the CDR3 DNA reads TGTGCCAGCAGATCCGGGGTGGAGACCCAGTACTTC. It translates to CASRSGVETQYF.

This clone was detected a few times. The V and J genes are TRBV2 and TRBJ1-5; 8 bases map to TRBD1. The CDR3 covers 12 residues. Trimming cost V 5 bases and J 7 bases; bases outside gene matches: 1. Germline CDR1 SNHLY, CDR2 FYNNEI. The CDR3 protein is CASSSGGQPQHF. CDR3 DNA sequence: TGTGCCAGCAGTTCAGGGGGCCAGCCCCAGCATTTT.